These T cell receptor beta chains were read from a single sample in a study of T-cell reconstitution after alpha-beta-depleted transplantation in children. A single record per CDR3 protein comes from TCRdb applying MiXCR to the PCR reads. Counted here are approximately 500,000 distinct CDR3 sequences, roughly 30% occurring once; the ten biggest clones make up around a third. The source was PBMCs, collected before TCRalphabeta/CD19-depleted stem cell transplant. The receptors here all came from a boy younger than two with Wiskott-Aldrich syndrome, due to receive a stem cell transplant. The CDR3 runs from the conserved cysteine through the conserved F or W. The D gene is left open where the match is weak. Expanded clones are given a class, and other clones once, few, many or no size at all.

>TRBV18|TRBJ2-4|.|few
CASSLVGQKNIQYF
TGTGCCAGCTCACTCGTCGGACAGAAAAACATTCAGTACTTC
>TRBV5-1|TRBJ1-1|TRBD1|.
CASSPVGQQNTEAFF
TGCGCCAGCAGCCCGGTGGGACAGCAGAACACTGAAGCTTTCTTT
>TRBV20-1|TRBJ1-4|.|few
CSAREREREKLFF
TGCAGTGCTAGAGAGAGGGAACGTGAAAAACTGTTTTTT
>TRBV5-6|TRBJ2-1|TRBD2|few
CASRAGTSFGRKGVNEQFF
TGTGCCAGCAGGGCCGGGACTAGTTTCGGCCGAAAAGGAGTCAATGAGCAGTTCTTC
>TRBV29-1|TRBJ2-3|.|.
CSVGGIQGPTDTQYF
TGCAGCGTTGGGGGAATACAGGGACCCACAGATACGCAGTATTTT
>TRBV20-1|TRBJ1-1|.|.
CSALGPGTEAFF
TGCAGTGCTTTAGGGCCGGGCACTGAAGCTTTCTTT
>TRBV4-1|TRBJ2-1|.|.
CASSVLPQGFDNEQFF
TGCGCCAGCAGCGTCCTTCCACAGGGTTTCGACAATGAGCAGTTCTTC
>TRBV3-1|TRBJ2-1|TRBD2|many
CASSHSGRAHEQFF
TGTGCCAGCAGCCATAGCGGGAGGGCACATGAGCAGTTCTTC
>TRBV11-2|TRBJ2-7|TRBD2|.
CASSLVIGLAGVGTYEQYF
TGTGCCAGCAGCTTAGTAATCGGACTAGCGGGAGTGGGCACCTACGAGCAGTACTTC
>TRBV12-3/TRBV12-4|TRBJ2-1|TRBD2|few
CASSFGVSGRVGEQFF
TGTGCCAGCAGTTTCGGGGTTAGCGGGAGGGTTGGTGAGCAGTTCTTC
>TRBV12-3/TRBV12-4|TRBJ2-2|.|few
CASRATSRANTGELFF
TGTGCCAGCAGGGCTACTAGCAGGGCAAACACCGGGGAGCTGTTTTTT
>TRBV12-3/TRBV12-4|TRBJ1-6|.|few
CASSPTLGGAPLHF
TGTGCCAGCAGTCCCACCCTGGGAGGGGCTCCCCTCCACTTT
>TRBV5-1|TRBJ2-7|.|once
CASSLGLGDEQYF
TGCGCCAGCAGCTTGGGACTAGGAGACGAGCAGTACTTC
>TRBV24-1|TRBJ2-1|TRBD2|few
CATSDRSGSSYNEQFF
TGTGCCACCAGTGATCGTAGCGGGAGCTCCTACAATGAGCAGTTCTTC
>TRBV7-9|TRBJ2-1|.|few
CAARFYNEQFF
TGTGCCGCAAGATTCTACAATGAGCAGTTCTTC
>TRBV10-3|TRBJ2-7|TRBD2|few
CAAGTGGPYEQYF
TGTGCCGCCGGGACGGGAGGGCCCTACGAGCAGTACTTC
>TRBV30|TRBJ1-5|TRBD1|.
CAWSAYRGGQPQHF
TGTGCCTGGAGTGCTTACAGGGGAGGTCAGCCCCAGCATTTT
>TRBV5-1|TRBJ1-2|TRBD1|few
CASSSSTGGVYGYTF
TGCGCCAGCAGCTCGTCGACAGGGGGGGTCTATGGCTACACCTTC
>TRBV5-1|TRBJ2-1|TRBD2|.
CASSSGLATNEQFF
TGCGCCAGCAGCTCCGGACTAGCGACGAATGAGCAGTTCTTC
>TRBV11-3|TRBJ2-1|TRBD2|.
CASSLVPAGGNEQFF
TGTGCCAGCAGCTTAGTTCCAGCGGGAGGGAATGAGCAGTTCTTC
>TRBV5-6|TRBJ2-1|.|.
CASSPVGRHNEQFF
TGTGCCAGCAGCCCCGTGGGCCGACATAATGAGCAGTTCTTC
>TRBV4-1|TRBJ2-1|.|.
CASSQVGSSYNEQFF
TGCGCCAGCAGCCAAGTGGGGAGCTCCTACAATGAGCAGTTCTTC
>TRBV4-1|TRBJ2-7|.|.
CASSPARTGLSYEQYF
TGCGCCAGCAGCCCTGCACGAACAGGGCTATCCTACGAGCAGTACTTC
>TRBV25-1|TRBJ2-2|.|.
CASPWTSNTGELFF
TGTGCCAGCCCTTGGACTTCCAACACCGGGGAGCTGTTTTTT
>TRBV27|TRBJ2-1|TRBD2|few
CASSRLAGYGEQFF
TGTGCCAGCAGTCGACTAGCGGGATACGGTGAGCAGTTCTTC
>TRBV5-1|TRBJ1-1|.|.
CASSLAGVGLNTEAFF
TGCGCCAGCAGCTTGGCCGGCGTCGGACTGAACACTGAAGCTTTCTTT
>TRBV20-1|TRBJ1-4|.|.
CSARVGWDEKLFF
TGCAGTGCTAGAGTAGGGTGGGACGAAAAACTGTTTTTT
>TRBV20-1|TRBJ1-1|.|once
CSANTARGSTEAFF
TGCAGTGCTAACACCGCCAGGGGAAGCACTGAAGCTTTCTTT
>TRBV20-1|TRBJ2-1|.|.
CSAKAYAESYNEQFF
TGCAGTGCCAAGGCGTACGCGGAATCCTACAATGAGCAGTTCTTC
>TRBV5-1|TRBJ2-7|.|few
CASRLILGVYEQYF
TGCGCCAGTCGGCTGATACTGGGGGTCTACGAGCAGTACTTC
>TRBV18|TRBJ2-2|.|.
CASSLVRQYTGELFF
TGTGCCAGCTCACTTGTTCGACAGTACACCGGGGAGCTGTTTTTT